Below are 9 T cell receptor beta chains sequenced from a single sample in a study of blood T cell repertoires in COVID-19. Clones were sequenced by immunoSEQ multiplex PCR, and TCRdb holds only the in-frame ones, with some missing. The sample holds about 480,000 clones; more than 75% are singletons and the top ten take over 1.5%. Sequenced material: PBMCs or T cells enriched from blood (not recorded which). These receptors all stem from a woman aged 40 to 50 who had recovered from COVID-19.

The chain has TRBV3-1 (or the pseudogene TRBV3-2) and TRBJ2-6; TRBD1 aligns across 10 bases. The CDR3 is 16 residues long. The germline CDR1 and CDR2 sequences are LGHDT and YNNKEL (reference sequence). The V segment lost 4 bases and the J segment 3 bases; nucleotides outside the gene matches: 3. The DNA for the CDR3 is TGTGCCAGCAGCCTCGGACAGGGGGTTGGGGCCAACGTCCTGACTTTC. Translating gives CASSLGQGVGANVLTF.

The V gene is TRBV7-2, the J gene TRBJ2-1, with D possibly being TRBD2 (7 bases). The germline gives CDR1 SGHTA, CDR2 FQGNSA. Trimming took off 5 bases at V and 9 bases at J, with 23 bases between the two ends. The CDR3 contains 16 residues. The CDR3 reads CASSNRGGAAQGEQFF. The CDR3 bases are TGTGCCAGCAGCAACCGAGGGGGGGCGGCTCAGGGTGAGCAGTTCTTC.

This chain links TRBV6-5 with TRBJ2-7, with TRBD1 as a possible D gene (5 bases). Germline values: CDR1 MNHEY, CDR2 SVGAGI. Trimming shortened V by 0 bases and J by 4 bases, and 10 bases separated the two germline ends. This CDR3 region has 14 residues. The CDR3 loop is CASSYSQGRYEQYF. CDR3 in DNA: TGTGCCAGCAGTTACTCGCAGGGAAGGTACGAGCAGTACTTC.

In DNA, the CDR3 is TGTGCCAGCAGCTTGCGTATTCTACCGGGACTAGCGGCTTCAGATACGCAGTATTTT. This gives the protein CASSLRILPGLAASDTQYF. This rearrangement joins TRBV5-6 to TRBJ2-3, with 11 bases identical to TRBD2. The CDR3 has 19 residues. V lost 1 base to trimming and J lost 4 bases; unmatched junction nucleotides: 14. The germline V gene encodes CDR1 SGHDT and CDR2 YYEEEE.

This chain connects TRBV18 to TRBJ2-1, with 8 bases matching TRBD2. The CDR3 totals 15 residues. Germline lookup yields CDR1 KGHSH and CDR2 LQKENI. V trimming: 5 bases; J trimming: 0 bases; junction bases outside the gene matches: 3. In DNA form, the CDR3 reads TGTGCCAGCTCAGAGGCGGGAGGCTCCTACAATGAGCAGTTCTTC. This translates into CASSEAGGSYNEQFF.

The chain joins TRBV4-3 to TRBJ1-3; unclear D gene. The CDR3 sequence is 14 residues long. V was clipped by 0 bases and J by 6 bases, with 9 bases between them. Germline-derived CDR1 and CDR2 are LGHNA and YSLEER. In DNA form, the CDR3 reads TGCGCCAGCAGCCAAGAGGCAGATCCAAACACCATATATTTT. The encoded protein is CASSQEADPNTIYF.

The rearrangement links TRBV4-3 to TRBJ1-4, with TRBD1 matching 7 bases. With 0 bases clipped from V and 7 bases from J, the junction kept 5 bases outside the gene matches. Per the germline V gene, CDR1 is LGHNA and CDR2 is YSLEER. The CDR3 runs to 15 residues. CDR3 bases: TGCGCCAGCAGCCAAGATCAGGGGGATGGTGAAAAACTGTTTTTT. Its translation is CASSQDQGDGEKLFF.

This clone appeared once. J is TRBJ2-5 and V is TRBV7-9, with 9 nucleotides matching TRBD2. J was trimmed by 5 bases and V by 5 bases; bases with no gene match: 18. This CDR3 is built from 18 residues. Germline-derived CDR1 and CDR2 are SEHNR and FQNEAQ (reference sequence). For the CDR3, the DNA is TGTGCCAGCAGCCAACTGGGGGCGGGAGGGCCGGATGGCGAGACCCAGTACTTC. Translation: CASSQLGAGGPDGETQYF.

This clone is a singleton in its sample. This chain uses TRBV5-5 with TRBJ2-7; a weak D match, TRBD2 (5 bases). The CDR3 has 14 residues. Germline CDR1 reads SGHKS; CDR2 reads YYEKEE (reference sequence). Deletions cut 4 bases from V and 7 bases from J, with 18 bases between. The CDR3 spells CASSPPYATGEQYF. The CDR3 region has the DNA TGTGCCAGCAGCCCGCCGTATGCGACGGGGGAGCAGTACTTC.